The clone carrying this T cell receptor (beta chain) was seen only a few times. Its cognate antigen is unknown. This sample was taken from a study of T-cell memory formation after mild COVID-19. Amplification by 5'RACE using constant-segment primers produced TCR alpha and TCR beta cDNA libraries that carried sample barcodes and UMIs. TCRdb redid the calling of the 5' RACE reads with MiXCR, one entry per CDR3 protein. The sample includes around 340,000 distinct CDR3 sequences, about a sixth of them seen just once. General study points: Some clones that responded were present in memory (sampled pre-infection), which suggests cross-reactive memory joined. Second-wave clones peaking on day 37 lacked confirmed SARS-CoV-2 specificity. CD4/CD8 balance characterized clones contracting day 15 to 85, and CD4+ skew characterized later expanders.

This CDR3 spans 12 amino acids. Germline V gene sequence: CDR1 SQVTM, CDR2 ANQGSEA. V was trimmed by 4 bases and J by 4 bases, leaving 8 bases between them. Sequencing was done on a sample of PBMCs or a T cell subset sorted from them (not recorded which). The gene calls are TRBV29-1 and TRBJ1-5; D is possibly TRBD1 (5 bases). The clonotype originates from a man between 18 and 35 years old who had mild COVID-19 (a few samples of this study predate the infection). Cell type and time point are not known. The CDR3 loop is CSVGQQNQPQHF. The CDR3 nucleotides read TGCAGCGTTGGACAGCAGAATCAGCCCCAGCATTTT. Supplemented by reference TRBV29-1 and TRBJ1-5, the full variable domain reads SAVISQKPSRDICQRGTSLTIQCQVDSQVTMMFWYRQQPGQSLTLIATANQGSEATYESGFVIDKFPISRPNLTFSTLTVSNMSPEDSSIYLCSVGQQNQPQHFGDGTRLSIL.